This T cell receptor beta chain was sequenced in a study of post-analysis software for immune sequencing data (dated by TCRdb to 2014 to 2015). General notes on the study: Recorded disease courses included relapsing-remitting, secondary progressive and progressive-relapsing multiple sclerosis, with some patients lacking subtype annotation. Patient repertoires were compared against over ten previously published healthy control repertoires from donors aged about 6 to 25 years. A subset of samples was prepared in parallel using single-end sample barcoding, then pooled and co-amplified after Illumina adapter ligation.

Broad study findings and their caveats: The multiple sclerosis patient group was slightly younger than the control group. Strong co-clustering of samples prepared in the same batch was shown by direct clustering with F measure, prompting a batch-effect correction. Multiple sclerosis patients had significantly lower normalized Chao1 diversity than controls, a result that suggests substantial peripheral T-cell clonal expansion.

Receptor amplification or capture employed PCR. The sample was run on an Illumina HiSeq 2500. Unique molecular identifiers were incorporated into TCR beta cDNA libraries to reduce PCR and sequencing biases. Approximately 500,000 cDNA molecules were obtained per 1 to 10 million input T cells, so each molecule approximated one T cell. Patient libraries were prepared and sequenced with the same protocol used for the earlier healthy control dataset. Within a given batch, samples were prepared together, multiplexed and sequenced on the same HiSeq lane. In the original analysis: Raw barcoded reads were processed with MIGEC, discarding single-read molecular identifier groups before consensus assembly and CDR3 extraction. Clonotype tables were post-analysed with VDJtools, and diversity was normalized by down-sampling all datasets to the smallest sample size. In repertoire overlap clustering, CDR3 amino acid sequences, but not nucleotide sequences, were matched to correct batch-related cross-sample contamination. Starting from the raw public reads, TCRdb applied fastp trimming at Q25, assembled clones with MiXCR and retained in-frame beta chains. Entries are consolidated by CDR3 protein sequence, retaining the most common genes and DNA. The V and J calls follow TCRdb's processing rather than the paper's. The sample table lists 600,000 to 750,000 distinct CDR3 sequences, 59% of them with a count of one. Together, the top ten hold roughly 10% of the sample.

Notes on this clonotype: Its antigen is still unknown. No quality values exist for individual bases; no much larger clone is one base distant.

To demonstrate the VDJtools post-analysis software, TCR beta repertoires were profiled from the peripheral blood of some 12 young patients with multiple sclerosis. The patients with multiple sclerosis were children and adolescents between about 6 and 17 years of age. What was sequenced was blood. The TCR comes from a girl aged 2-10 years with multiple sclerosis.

The CDR3 corresponds to CAISNRDRDNEQFF. The nucleotide sequence reads TGTGCCATCAGTAACCGGGACAGGGACAATGAGCAGTTCTTC. The chain employs TRBV10-3 and TRBJ2-1, with 9 middle bases fitting TRBD1. V lost 5 bases and J lost 5 bases, and the count of bases not matched to a germline gene is 4. From cysteine to phenylalanine, the CDR3 is 14 amino acids long. Solely the CDR3 DNA is kept, with 42 bases framed from the first base. Taken from the germline V gene, the CDR1 and CDR2 loops are ENHRY and SYGVKD.